This TCR beta chain was identified in a study of T-cell reconstitution after alpha-beta-depleted transplantation in children. The CDR3 is 15 residues long. Unique molecular identifiers were built into the TCRbeta library. TCRdb reanalysed the PCR reads using MiXCR and keeps one entry per CDR3 protein. The sample has just under 550,000 distinct CDR3 sequences, 15% to 20% seen once. This receptor was identified in a human donor who donated a stem cell graft to a child with acute lymphoblastic leukemia. Sequences were derived from PBMCs from the stem cell graft donor, sampled from the stem cell graft. V usage is TRBV21-1 and J usage is TRBJ2-2; the DNA was not compared with TRBD1, the D call given in the table. TRBV21-1 is listed as a pseudogene. DNA for the CDR3: TGTGCCAGCATGGGTCCGGGGAAGCACACCGGGGAGCTGTTTTTT. Amino acid sequence: CASMGPGKHTGELFF.